Presented here are 18 T cell receptor beta chains from one specimen sequenced in a study of CD8 T cells in ankylosing spondylitis (dated by TCRdb to the late 2010s). The research as a whole found: Blood from ankylosing spondylitis patients appeared to be characterized by a TCR beta motif made up of several highly homologous amino acid variants.

The method behind the library was 5' RACE. TCRdb records Illumina HiSeq 2500 as the sequencer. Starting from the raw public reads, TCRdb applied fastp trimming at Q25, assembled clones with MiXCR and retained in-frame beta chains. Records with the same CDR3 protein are collapsed into one entry carrying the most frequent genes and DNA. This sample lists around 770,000 distinct CDR3 sequences; around 17% were detected once. The leading ten clones occupy around 20% of the sample. For these receptors, no antigen is known. The sequencing input was blood, either unsorted or a sorted T cell fraction (not recorded which). These receptors came from a male donor with ankylosing spondylitis.

This clonotype occurred a few times. The genes are TRBV20-1 and TRBJ2-3; TRBD2 aligns across 14 bases. V was clipped by 5 bases and J by 4 bases; unmatched bases: 2. The CDR3 has 14 residues. CDR1 DFQATT and CDR2 SNEGSKA come from the germline V gene (reference sequence). As DNA, the CDR3 is TGCAGTGCTGCGGGACTAGCGGGGGCAGATACGCAGTATTTT. Residues: CSAAGLAGADTQYF.

This clonotype was seen more than once but under ten times. The J gene is TRBJ2-5, the V gene TRBV12-3 or TRBV12-4; 7 bases match TRBD1. The CDR3 is 17 amino acids. The ends lost 2 bases at V and 1 base at J; junction bases unmatched: 10. The CDR3: CASSLNRDSKLQETQYF. DNA for the CDR3: TGTGCCAGCAGTTTAAACCGGGACAGTAAACTCCAAGAGACCCAGTACTTC.

This chain uses TRBV7-9 with TRBJ2-1; D is ambiguous. V was shortened by 8 bases and J by 9 bases, with 11 bases between the two germline ends. The length of the CDR3 is 11 residues. Per the germline V gene, CDR1 is SEHNR and CDR2 is FQNEAQ (reference sequence). As DNA, the CDR3 is TGTGCCAGCTCTCGTATTGTTGAGCAGTTCTTC. This codes for CASSRIVEQFF.

This clonotype has ten or more counts. The chain recombines TRBV20-1 with TRBJ2-7, with no clear D. The CDR3 has 14 amino acids. The germline V and J ends were trimmed by 4 bases and 3 bases, with 16 bases remaining between them. Germline-derived CDR1 and CDR2 are DFQATT and SNEGSKA (reference sequence). The CDR3 DNA reads as TGCAGTGCTACCCAGATGCAGGAACTCTACGAGCAGTACTTC. This gives the protein CSATQMQELYEQYF.

The rearrangement uses TRBV2 and TRBJ2-7, with D tentatively TRBD1 (5 bases). Trimming removed 6 bases at V and 2 bases at J, with 14 bases between. The CDR3 sequence is 14 residues long. Per the germline V gene, CDR1 is SNHLY and CDR2 is FYNNEI. CDR3 region: CASSLQVGTYEQYF. CDR3 nucleotides: TGTGCCAGCAGCCTACAGGTGGGGACCTACGAGCAGTACTTC. Filled out from reference TRBV2 and TRBJ2-7, the complete variable domain reads EPEVTQTPSHQVTQMGQEVILRCVPISNHLYFYWYRQILGQKVEFLVSFYNNEISEKSEIFDDQFSVERPDGSNFTLKIRSTKLEDSAMYFCASSLQVGTYEQYFGPGTRLTVT.

This clonotype was counted only a few times. The V call is TRBV12-3 or TRBV12-4, the J call TRBJ1-2, with TRBD1 matching 7 bases. J gave up 8 bases and V 5 bases, and 11 bases lay outside the gene matches. This CDR3 contains 14 residues. In nucleotides, the CDR3 is TGTGCCAGCAGTCCGACAGGGAGGGAAGGGGGCTACACCTTC. It encodes CASSPTGREGGYTF.

The V and J genes are TRBV12-3 or TRBV12-4 and TRBJ1-2; the D gene is possibly TRBD1 (5 bases). V was clipped by 6 bases and J by 8 bases, with 16 bases between them. The length of the CDR3 is 13 residues. CDR3 nucleotides: TGTGCCAGCAGATATACAGGAACTCAAGGCTACACCTTC. Protein: CASRYTGTQGYTF.

This clonotype was recorded at least ten times. The chain has TRBV20-1 and TRBJ2-7; TRBD2 matches 14 bases. The V gene's germline CDR1 is DFQATT and CDR2 SNEGSKA (reference sequence). The V and J ends lost 5 bases and 2 bases, in that order; junction bases with no gene match: 2. CDR3 length: 14 residues. The CDR3 here is CSAGGLAGAYEQYF. The CDR3 nucleotides are TGCAGTGCTGGGGGACTAGCGGGAGCCTACGAGCAGTACTTC.

The chain couples TRBV12-3 or TRBV12-4 to TRBJ2-7; possibly TRBD1 for D (6 bases). Trimming removed 11 bases at V and 2 bases at J, with 13 bases between. This CDR3 contains 12 residues. The CDR3, as DNA: TGTGCCTGCTCCGAGGGGGCCTACGAGCAGTACTTC. This sequence encodes CACSEGAYEQYF.

This clonotype turned up a few times. The chain has TRBV18 and TRBJ2-7; TRBD1 matches 7 bases. Germline V lookup: CDR1 KGHSH, CDR2 LQKENI. V trimming: 8 bases; J trimming: 0 bases; junction bases outside the gene matches: 10. The CDR3 covers 15 residues. The CDR3 loop reads CASQGTTGSSYEQYF. Written as DNA, the CDR3 is TGTGCCAGCCAAGGGACGACAGGGAGCTCCTACGAGCAGTACTTC.

This clonotype was observed a few times. The rearrangement links TRBV4-2 to TRBJ2-1; D unclear. The V and J ends lost 1 base and 6 bases respectively, with 7 bases between them. CDR3 length equals 13 residues. Germline CDR1 LGHNA, CDR2 YNFKEQ. The CDR3 DNA follows: TGTGCCAGCAGCCAAGGAGGTCCCAATGAGCAGTTCTTC. It is translated as CASSQGGPNEQFF.

This clonotype appeared a few times. The chain has TRBV2 and TRBJ2-3; D is possibly TRBD2 (5 bases). Germline lookup yields CDR1 SNHLY and CDR2 FYNNEI. The CDR3 length is 12 residues. Trimming removed 6 bases from V and 2 bases from J, with 6 bases in between. The CDR3 DNA follows: TGTGCCAGCAGCGGGGACACAGATACGCAGTATTTT. This codes for CASSGDTDTQYF.

J is TRBJ2-2 and V is TRBV7-9; a weak D match, TRBD2 (6 bases). CDR1 is SEHNR and CDR2 is FQNEAQ in the germline V gene (reference sequence). Trimming took off 5 bases at V and 5 bases at J, with 15 bases between the two ends. This CDR3 region has 15 residues. This CDR3 reads CASSRWREGTGELFF. Here the CDR3 DNA reads TGTGCCAGCAGCCGTTGGCGGGAAGGTACCGGGGAGCTGTTTTTT.

This clonotype was observed a handful of times. This chain joins TRBV28 and TRBJ2-7; maybe TRBD2 (6 bases). The CDR3 spans 11 residues. The V and J ends lost 10 bases and 6 bases respectively, with 13 bases between them. Germline CDR1 is MDHEN and CDR2 is SYDVKM. CDR3 residues: CATKAGPEQYF. DNA of the CDR3: TGTGCCACAAAAGCGGGCCCCGAGCAGTACTTC.

The gene calls are TRBV25-1 and TRBJ1-1, with D possibly being TRBD1 (6 bases). Germline lookup yields CDR1 MGHDK and CDR2 SYGVNS. V was cut by 2 bases and J by 4 bases, with 14 bases left in between. This CDR3 region has 15 residues. The CDR3: CASSEVTGRITEAFF. DNA for the CDR3: TGTGCCAGCAGTGAAGTAACAGGGAGAATCACTGAAGCTTTCTTT. The complete variable domain, with remaining parts taken from reference TRBV25-1 and TRBJ1-1, reads EADIYQTPRYLVIGTGKKITLECSQTMGHDKMYWYQQDPGMELHLIHYSYGVNSTEKGDLSSESTVSRIRTEHFPLTLESARPSHTSQYLCASSEVTGRITEAFFGQGTRLTVV.

Details on this clonotype: The junction differs from germline at one of its ends, possibly a read error. The chain links TRBV5-1 to TRBJ1-1; 9 nucleotides agree with TRBD1. Looked up from germline, CDR1 is SGHRS and CDR2 is YFSETQ. The length of the CDR3 is 13 residues. The CDR3 region is CASSLGDRAEAFF. The CDR3 DNA sequence: TGTGCCAGCAGCTTAGGGGACAGGGCAGAAGCTTTCTTT.

This rearrangement joins TRBV18 to TRBJ2-1, with 14 bases that match TRBD2. Trimming at V came to 4 bases and at J to 9 bases, leaving 8 bases not matched to a gene. Germline V gene sequence: CDR1 KGHSH, CDR2 LQKENI. This CDR3 is built from 16 residues. The CDR3 is CASSRMTSGRAAEQFF. The CDR3 DNA reads as TGTGCCAGCTCACGGATGACTAGCGGGAGGGCGGCTGAGCAGTTCTTC.

The chain is built from TRBV11-2 and TRBJ2-3, with D possibly TRBD1 on 6 matching bases. The CDR3 has 20 amino acids. V lost 1 base to trimming and J lost 2 bases, with 25 bases between them. Per the germline V gene, CDR1 is SGHAT and CDR2 is FQNNGV. The CDR3: CASSLVFLRPRTEHTDTQYF. The CDR3 bases are TGTGCCAGCAGCTTAGTCTTTTTAAGGCCGCGGACAGAGCACACAGATACGCAGTATTTT. Full variable domain (missing parts from reference TRBV11-2 and TRBJ2-3): EAGVAQSPRYKIIEKRQSVAFWCNPISGHATLYWYQQILGQGPKLLIQFQNNGVVDDSQLPKDRFSAERLKGVDSTLKIQPAKLEDSAVYLCASSLVFLRPRTEHTDTQYFGPGTRLTVL.